This T cell receptor (beta chain) was identified during a study of T cells in Graves' hyperthyroidism and ophthalmopathy. Study results and limitations: Researchers report that a 13 V-J model separated ophthalmopathy from stable hyperthyroidism.

This clonotype showed up just a few times. What it binds is not known. The germline V gene has CDR1 SGHNT and CDR2 YENEEA. The V and J ends lost 0 bases and 7 bases, in that order; junction bases with no gene match: 13. The CDR3 contains 19 residues. From RNA transcripts, TCR beta CDR3 regions were amplified. The HTBI primer set served for first-round RT-PCR of the TCR CDR3. Using its own MiXCR run on the multiplex PCR reads, TCRdb lists one record per CDR3 protein. In the table there are under 250,000 distinct CDR3 sequences, roughly 15% of which are singletons. Not enrolled were patients with uncontrolled infection, other autoimmune disease, pregnancy or lactation. The PBMCs were sourced from fresh peripheral blood (about 10 ml).

The rearrangement joins TRBV11-3 to TRBJ2-1; 12 nucleotides line up with TRBD2. Sequencing was performed on blood. The TCR was taken from a man over 45 with Graves' hyperthyroidism. CDR3 in DNA: TGTGCCAGCAGCTTAGAACTGCACCTAGCGGGAGGGCCCAGTAATGAGCAGTTCTTC. It codes for CASSLELHLAGGPSNEQFF.